The 14 T cell receptor beta chains below all came from one sample that was sequenced in a study of metastatic and nonmetastatic thyroid tumors. No patient had received any treatment before thyroid surgery. TCRdb recomputed clones from the PCR reads via MiXCR. This table has tens of thousands of clones, 33% appearing once. The sample comprised tumor tissue. The receptors here all came from a female donor with papillary thyroid cancer or a benign thyroid nodule (not recorded which). Some clones in this sample may be carry-over from other donors' samples.

The chain employs TRBV10-3 and TRBJ2-3, with no clear D. Germline CDR1 and CDR2: ENHRY and SYGVKD. This CDR3 region has 15 residues. Trimming took 5 bases from V and 0 from J, leaving 12 bases between them. CDR3 sequence (DNA): TGTGCCATCAGTAGACCCAGTCCTAGCACAGATACGCAGTATTTT. As protein: CAISRPSPSTDTQYF.

The chain joins TRBV19 to TRBJ1-1; possibly TRBD1 for D (6 bases). This CDR3 spans 15 amino acids. Trimming took 7 bases from V and 4 from J, leaving 19 bases between them. Germline loops: CDR1 LNHDA, CDR2 SQIVND (reference sequence). CDR3 residues: CASTFTGRKVTEAFF. In nucleotides, the CDR3 is TGTGCCAGTACGTTTACAGGGAGAAAGGTCACTGAAGCTTTCTTT.

V usage is TRBV24-1 and J usage is TRBJ2-2; D not resolved. CDR1 is KGHDR and CDR2 is SFDVKD in the germline V gene. This CDR3 is built from 12 residues. The V end was cut by 7 bases, the J end by 4 bases, with 6 bases between. The DNA of the CDR3 is TGTGCCACCAGGCTCTCCACCGGGGAGCTGTTTTTT. Encoded protein: CATRLSTGELFF.

In this sample, this clone turned up a few times. J is TRBJ2-1 and V is TRBV10-3; D is perhaps TRBD1 (6 bases). The CDR3 contains 16 residues. Germline V gives CDR1 ENHRY, CDR2 SYGVKD. Trimming removed 2 bases from V and 4 bases from J, with 15 bases in between. The CDR3 here is CAISELGRGAYNEQFF. The CDR3 DNA sequence: TGTGCCATCAGTGAGCTCGGCAGGGGAGCGTACAATGAGCAGTTCTTC.

A few counts support this clone. One junction end disagrees with the germline gene, perhaps due to a read error. The gene calls are TRBV7-9 and TRBJ1-5; D may be TRBD1 (6 bases). CDR1 and CDR2 from the germline V gene are SEHNR and FQNEAQ (reference sequence). CDR3 length: 11 amino acids. This CDR3 is CASSYRTVSGF. The CDR3 DNA sequence: TGTGCCAGCAGTTACAGGACAGTAAGCGGTTTT.

V gene TRBV20-1 combines with J gene TRBJ2-3; 13 bases are shared with TRBD2. From germline, CDR1 is DFQATT and CDR2 SNEGSKA (reference sequence). Trimming at V came to 6 bases and at J to 3 bases, leaving 6 bases not matched to a gene. The length of the CDR3 is 15 residues. The CDR3 region is CSAIGLAGVTDTQYF. The DNA for the CDR3 is TGCAGTGCGATCGGACTAGCGGGAGTAACAGATACGCAGTATTTT.

V usage is TRBV7-9 and J usage is TRBJ2-7; weak D call: TRBD2 (7 bases). The V end was cut by 1 base, the J end by 4 bases, with 14 bases between. This CDR3 has 15 residues. Germline loops: CDR1 SEHNR, CDR2 FQNEAQ (reference sequence). As DNA, the CDR3 is TGTGCCAGCAGCTTAGGTTGGGGAGGGGGTTACGAGCAGTACTTC. Translating gives CASSLGWGGGYEQYF.

By share, this clone counts as large. The rearrangement uses TRBV12-3 or TRBV12-4 and TRBJ2-7; D is uncertain. V shed 6 bases and J shed 3 bases, with 6 bases lying between them. This CDR3 has 11 residues. The CDR3 spells CASSKYYEQYF. Written as DNA, the CDR3 is TGTGCCAGCAGCAAATACTACGAGCAGTACTTC.

The rearrangement links TRBV11-3 to TRBJ2-7, with a weak D call TRBD1 (6 bases). The CDR3 extends over 15 amino acids. The germline V gene has CDR1 SGHNT and CDR2 YENEEA. Trimming took off 4 bases at V and 3 bases at J, with 16 bases between the two ends. CDR3 DNA sequence: TGTGCCAGCAGCTCGACCGGGACAATGGGCTACGAGCAGTACTTC. This sequence encodes CASSSTGTMGYEQYF.

This rearrangement joins TRBV6-2 or TRBV6-3 to TRBJ2-3; 8 bases fit TRBD1. Germline V gene data show CDR1 as MNHEY and CDR2 as SVGEGT. The CDR3 length is 15 residues. V lost 2 bases and J lost 2; bases outside the gene matches: 3. The CDR3 sequence: CASSYRDRSTDTQYF. DNA of the CDR3: TGTGCCAGCAGTTACCGGGACAGGTCCACAGATACGCAGTATTTT.

CDR3 sequence reads: CASSRSGTVYEQYF. The CDR3 DNA reads TGTGCCAGCAGCCGCTCCGGGACAGTCTACGAGCAGTACTTC. The chain uses TRBV13 and TRBJ2-7; 7 nucleotides agree with TRBD1. Per germline, CDR1 PRHDT and CDR2 FYEKMQ (reference sequence). There are 14 residues in the CDR3. V shed 5 bases, J shed 3 bases, and the junction held 7 bases outside the gene matches.

This clone was seen repeatedly, ten times or more. The chain recombines TRBV12-3 or TRBV12-4 with TRBJ1-5; TRBD1 aligns across 10 bases. This CDR3 spans 15 amino acids. The V and J ends lost 6 bases and 0 bases, in that order; junction bases with no gene match: 2. The CDR3 nucleotides read TGTGCCAGCAGCTGGACAGGGGGTAGCAATCAGCCCCAGCATTTT. Protein sequence: CASSWTGGSNQPQHF.

The chain joins TRBV19 to TRBJ1-2, with 8 positions matching TRBD1. The CDR3 has 15 residues. Germline CDR1 and CDR2: LNHDA and SQIVND (reference sequence). Trimming took 9 bases from V and 0 from J; bases not matched to a gene: 9. CDR3 sequence: CASRDRSEANYGYTF. CDR3 nucleotide sequence: TGTGCCAGCCGGGACAGGTCAGAAGCTAACTATGGCTACACCTTC.

This clone came up once. The rearrangement uses TRBV7-9 and TRBJ2-7; perhaps TRBD2 as D (7 bases). The germline V gene has CDR1 SEHNR and CDR2 FQNEAQ (reference sequence). The CDR3 runs to 15 residues. The V and J ends lost 5 bases and 5 bases respectively, with 19 bases between them. The CDR3 here is CASSLLGEGDHEQYF. The CDR3 bases are TGTGCCAGCAGCCTCCTTGGGGAGGGGGACCACGAGCAGTACTTC.